What follows are 26 T cell receptor beta chains derived from one specimen sequenced in a study of T-cell memory formation after mild COVID-19. TCRdb ran MiXCR on the 5' RACE reads and lists one entry per CDR3 protein. The sample lists under 550,000 distinct CDR3 sequences, about a sixth occurring once. The source material was PBMCs or a T cell subset sorted from them (not recorded which). Receptors were obtained from a man younger than 30 who had mild COVID-19 (a few samples of this study predate the infection). Cell type and time point are not known.

This clonotype has at least ten counts. The rearrangement uses TRBV5-1 and TRBJ2-2; TRBD2 might be the D (7 bases). Germline CDR1 SGHRS, CDR2 YFSETQ. V lost 4 bases to trimming and J lost 2 bases, with 18 bases between them. The CDR3 runs to 17 residues. Written as DNA, the CDR3 is TGCGCCAGCAGCCAAACAACTGCGGGGGCAAACACCGGGGAGCTGTTTTTT. Translated: CASSQTTAGANTGELFF.

The DNA for the CDR3 is TGTGCCAGCAGCTTAGGGTCCAGTTACCGTCAGAGCTCCTACAATGAGCAGTTCTTC. It specifies CASSLGSSYRQSSYNEQFF. This chain uses TRBV7-2 with TRBJ2-1; no clear D gene. V gave up 1 base and J gave up 0 bases, with 19 bases separating them. Germline V gene data show CDR1 as SGHTA and CDR2 as FQGNSA. The CDR3 is 19 residues long.

The rearrangement uses TRBV5-1 and TRBJ2-1; D may be TRBD2 (7 bases). V lost 0 bases and J lost 7, with 11 bases in between. The CDR3 is 14 amino acids. Germline V gene data show CDR1 as SGHRS and CDR2 as YFSETQ. For the CDR3, the DNA is TGCGCCAGCAGCTTGGTCGGGGGGCAGAATGAGCAGTTCTTC. This encodes CASSLVGGQNEQFF.

This clonotype was seen a few times. The chain has TRBV4-3 and TRBJ2-1, with D unclear. The CDR3 runs 14 residues. Between the trimmed V and J ends, which lost 0 bases and 5 bases, there was a span of 8 bases. Germline V gene data show CDR1 as LGHNA and CDR2 as YSLEER. The CDR3 nucleotides read TGCGCCAGCAGCCAAGACCGGCAAGACAATGAGCAGTTCTTC. Translated, it gives CASSQDRQDNEQFF.

This clonotype was observed many times. The chain uses TRBV3-1 and TRBJ1-2, with TRBD1 matching over 7 bases. CDR1 and CDR2 (germline): LGHDT, YNNKEL (reference sequence). The CDR3 consists of 12 residues. V trimming: 11 bases; J trimming: 8 bases; junction bases outside the gene matches: 11. CDR3 sequence: CAGQDRTGGYTF. CDR3 coding DNA: TGTGCCGGGCAGGACAGGACGGGAGGCTACACCTTC.

About this clonotype: A much larger clonotype is one base distant, so this may be a read error. The V and J genes are TRBV2 and TRBJ1-1; D perhaps matches TRBD1 (5 bases). Per germline, CDR1 SNHLY and CDR2 FYNNEI. CDR3 length: 14 amino acids. Trimming took off 8 bases at V and 4 bases at J, with 17 bases between the two ends. The CDR3: CASEVAGGRTEAFF. In DNA, the CDR3 is TGTGCCAGCGAGGTGGCGGGGGGACGCACTGAAGCTTTCTTT.

The table lists this clonotype with a few counts. The chain couples TRBV7-2 to TRBJ1-6, with 7 bases fitting TRBD1. CDR1 and CDR2 (germline): SGHTA, FQGNSA. This CDR3 has 14 amino acids. J lost 11 bases, V lost 5 bases, and 9 bases had no gene match. The CDR3: CASSNIRGMAPLHF. For the CDR3, the DNA is TGTGCCAGCAGCAATATCAGGGGGATGGCACCCCTCCACTTT.

V and J are TRBV18 and TRBJ1-2; the D is unclear. Trimming stripped 2 bases from V and 4 bases from J, with 14 bases between. CDR1 and CDR2 (germline): KGHSH, LQKENI. The CDR3 runs to 15 residues. The CDR3 region is CASSPFVQAAYGYTF. CDR3 DNA: TGTGCCAGCTCACCATTCGTACAAGCCGCCTATGGCTACACCTTC. The full variable domain, rest sourced from reference TRBV18 and TRBJ1-2, is NAGVMQNPRHLVRRRGQEARLRCSPMKGHSHVYWYRQLPEEGLKFMVYLQKENIIDESGMPKERFSAEFPKEGPSILRIQQVVRGDSAAYFCASSPFVQAAYGYTFGSGTRLTVV.

This clonotype has just a few counts. This chain connects TRBV18 to TRBJ2-1; D may be TRBD1 or TRBD2 (5 bases each). Trimming removed 3 bases from V and 2 bases from J, with 17 bases in between. The CDR3 is 17 amino acids. Germline loops: CDR1 KGHSH, CDR2 LQKENI. CDR3 amino acids: CASSPQTGTDPYNEQFF. CDR3 nucleotides: TGTGCCAGCTCACCTCAGACCGGGACGGATCCCTACAATGAGCAGTTCTTC.

The J gene is TRBJ2-3, the V gene TRBV12-3 or TRBV12-4; 7 positions agree with TRBD2. With 2 bases clipped from V and 4 bases from J, the junction kept 6 bases outside the gene matches. This CDR3 has 15 residues. The CDR3 sequence: CASSLRTGLPDTQYF. The CDR3 DNA sequence: TGTGCCAGCAGTTTAAGGACGGGACTACCAGATACGCAGTATTTT.

This clonotype came up a few times. V and J are TRBV12-3 or TRBV12-4 and TRBJ1-1, with D possibly TRBD1 on 5 matching bases. V lost 2 bases and J lost 5, with 12 bases in between. CDR3 length equals 14 residues. This CDR3 is CASSLFGGGTEAFF. The CDR3 DNA reads TGTGCCAGCAGTTTATTTGGGGGGGGAACTGAAGCTTTCTTT.

The chain has TRBV14 and TRBJ2-3, with a possible D match to TRBD2 (6 bases). The CDR3 totals 16 residues. Trimming stripped 0 bases from V and 8 bases from J, with 18 bases between. CDR1 is SGHDN, CDR2 FVKESK, per germline. The DNA of the CDR3 is TGTGCCAGCAGCCAAGAGACGGGTTTCGGAGGGGCTACGCAGTATTTT. Encoded protein: CASSQETGFGGATQYF.

The DNA for the CDR3 is TGTGCCAGCAGCCGGGGGGGATCTAGCACAGATACGCAGTATTTT. Translated: CASSRGGSSTDTQYF. The chain has TRBV7-2 and TRBJ2-3; TRBD2 matches 8 bases. Looked up from germline, CDR1 is SGHTA and CDR2 is FQGNSA. The trim removed 5 bases at V and 0 bases at J, leaving 4 bases unmatched. The CDR3 sequence is 15 residues long.

The chain links TRBV28 to TRBJ2-7; TRBD1 aligns across 7 bases. The CDR3 is 13 amino acids. Looked up from germline, CDR1 is MDHEN and CDR2 is SYDVKM. The ends lost 7 bases at V and 4 bases at J; junction bases unmatched: 7. Here the CDR3 reads CASTPGTAYEQYV. CDR3 nucleotide sequence: TGTGCCAGCACTCCCGGGACAGCGTACGAGCAGTACGTC.

V usage is TRBV6-2 or TRBV6-3 and J usage is TRBJ2-3, with TRBD2 matching over 10 bases. The CDR3 spans 17 residues. The germline V gene has CDR1 MNHEY and CDR2 SVGEGT. V lost 5 bases to trimming and J lost 8 bases; unmatched junction nucleotides: 16. The CDR3 bases are TGTGCCAGCAGTCAAACCTACGGGACTAGCGCCACCCGTACGCAGTATTTT. Amino acid sequence: CASSQTYGTSATRTQYF.

The sample holds a few counts of this clonotype. This chain joins TRBV4-1 and TRBJ1-1; perhaps TRBD1 as D (6 bases). The CDR3 extends over 15 amino acids. The ends were cut back, 2 bases at V and 1 base at J, with 11 bases in the middle. Germline V lookup: CDR1 MGHRA, CDR2 YSYEKL. CDR3 in amino acids: CASSQRSGANTEAFF. The CDR3 DNA follows: TGCGCCAGCAGCCAACGATCAGGGGCGAACACTGAAGCTTTCTTT.

This sequence joins TRBV5-1 and TRBJ2-5, with D possibly called TRBD1 or TRBD2 (6 bases each). V was clipped by 4 bases and J by 2 bases, with 12 bases between them. CDR1 is SGHRS and CDR2 is YFSETQ in the germline V gene. The CDR3 length is 14 residues. The CDR3 nucleotides are TGCGCCAGCAGCCCTGGGGGGCAGCAAGAGACCCAGTACTTC. Translation: CASSPGGQQETQYF.

The rearrangement uses TRBV3-1 and TRBJ2-7; perhaps TRBD2 as D (5 bases). Trimming removed 0 bases from V and 2 bases from J, with 14 bases in between. Germline CDR1 is LGHDT and CDR2 is YNNKEL (reference sequence). The CDR3 sequence is 16 residues long. The CDR3 region is CASSQDSRVGAYEQYF. CDR3 coding DNA: TGTGCCAGCAGCCAAGATTCGAGGGTAGGCGCCTACGAGCAGTACTTC.

This clonotype showed up just a few times. The V call is TRBV7-8, the J call TRBJ1-4; D might be TRBD1 (5 bases). The germline gives CDR1 SGHVS, CDR2 FQNEAQ. The V end lost 5 bases, the J end lost 8 bases, and 12 bases lay between the germline ends. The CDR3 contains 13 residues. The CDR3, as DNA: TGTGCCAGCAGCCCACCGAGGGGCGAAAAACTGTTTTTT. Residues: CASSPPRGEKLFF.

The rearrangement uses TRBV5-1 and TRBJ1-2, with 10 bases identical to TRBD1. The CDR3 length is 14 residues. The V gene's germline CDR1 is SGHRS and CDR2 YFSETQ. With 5 bases clipped from V and 8 bases from J, the junction kept 9 bases outside the gene matches. The CDR3: CASRSGTGVWGYTF. CDR3 sequence (DNA): TGCGCCAGCAGGTCCGGGACAGGGGTCTGGGGCTACACCTTC.

This clonotype turned up a few times. The chain links TRBV5-1 to TRBJ1-2, with 8 bases fitting TRBD1. V shed 4 bases, J shed 8 bases, and the junction held 10 bases outside the gene matches. This CDR3 comprises 14 residues. Germline values: CDR1 SGHRS, CDR2 YFSETQ. In nucleotides, the CDR3 is TGCGCCAGCAGCCAGGGGGCGGCGGAGAGGGGCTACACCTTC. It yields the protein CASSQGAAERGYTF.

This clonotype was detected many times. J is TRBJ2-7 and V is TRBV6-6; D ambiguous. Germline CDR1 is MNHNY and CDR2 is SVGAGI (reference sequence). Trimming pared 4 bases from V and 2 bases from J, leaving 12 bases between. The CDR3 totals 14 residues. In DNA, the CDR3 is TGTGCCAGCAGTTCTGCTGGAAAAACCTACGAGCAGTACGTC. Translated: CASSSAGKTYEQYV.

This clonotype has more than one count but fewer than ten. The rearrangement uses TRBV7-3 and TRBJ2-6; D ambiguous. CDR1 SGHTA and CDR2 FQGTGA come from the germline V gene. CDR3 length: 14 residues. V was pared by 7 bases and J by 1 base, with 8 bases between. The CDR3 protein is CASTPRSGANVLTF. The CDR3 DNA follows: TGTGCCAGCACTCCAAGGTCTGGGGCCAACGTCCTGACTTTC.

The V call is TRBV19, the J call TRBJ2-3; D is ambiguous. V lost 3 bases to trimming and J lost 5 bases, with 9 bases between them. The CDR3 extends over 13 amino acids. Germline V lookup: CDR1 LNHDA, CDR2 SQIVND (reference sequence). In DNA, the CDR3 is TGTGCCAGTAGTATGGGCTCTGAAGATACGCAGTATTTT. Protein sequence: CASSMGSEDTQYF.

The genes are TRBV5-1 and TRBJ1-1, with a tentative D call TRBD1 (6 bases). The CDR3 runs 15 residues. Germline V gives CDR1 SGHRS, CDR2 YFSETQ. With 4 bases removed from V and 11 bases from J, the gap between germline ends came to 24 bases. DNA for the CDR3: TGCGCCAGCAGCCAAGATGGAGGAGCAGGGGTATCGGCTTTCTTT. It specifies CASSQDGGAGVSAFF.

This clonotype was seen only a few times. The chain recombines TRBV9 with TRBJ2-3; the D gene could be TRBD1 or TRBD2 (5 bases each). Germline V gene data show CDR1 as SGDLS and CDR2 as YYNGEE. The V end lost 2 bases, the J end lost 2 bases, and 12 bases lay between the germline ends. The CDR3 has 15 residues. CDR3 nucleotides: TGTGCCAGCAGCGTGGGTGGGGGAGACACAGATACGCAGTATTTT. It translates to CASSVGGGDTDTQYF.